This T cell receptor (beta chain) was recorded in a study of shared clonotypes between healthy human individuals. TCRdb keeps only in-frame clones here, not all; method: immunoSEQ multiplex PCR. Of over 2 million clones listed, around 93% are singletons. From germline, CDR1 is SSHAT and CDR2 FNYEAQ (reference sequence). V dropped 2 bases and J dropped 7; count of bases not matched to a gene: 5. The CDR3 runs to 13 residues. The chain couples TRBV7-7 to TRBJ2-7; 7 bases align to TRBD1. This receptor was obtained from a man younger than 35 in good health. Some clones in this sample may be carry-over from other donors' samples. The sample taken for sequencing was naive CD4+ T cells from PBMCs. Subset in this sample: CD45RA+ positively selected. The CDR3 region is CASSLNAGGEQYF. CDR3 nucleotides: TGTGCCAGCAGCTTAAACGCAGGGGGTGAGCAGTACTTC. Full variable domain (remainder filled in from reference TRBV7-7 and TRBJ2-7): GAGVSQSPRYKVTKRGQDVTLRCDPISSHATLYWYQQALGQGPEFLTYFNYEAQPDKSGLPSDRFSAERPEGSISTLTIQRTEQRDSAMYRCASSLNAGGEQYFGPGTRLTVT.